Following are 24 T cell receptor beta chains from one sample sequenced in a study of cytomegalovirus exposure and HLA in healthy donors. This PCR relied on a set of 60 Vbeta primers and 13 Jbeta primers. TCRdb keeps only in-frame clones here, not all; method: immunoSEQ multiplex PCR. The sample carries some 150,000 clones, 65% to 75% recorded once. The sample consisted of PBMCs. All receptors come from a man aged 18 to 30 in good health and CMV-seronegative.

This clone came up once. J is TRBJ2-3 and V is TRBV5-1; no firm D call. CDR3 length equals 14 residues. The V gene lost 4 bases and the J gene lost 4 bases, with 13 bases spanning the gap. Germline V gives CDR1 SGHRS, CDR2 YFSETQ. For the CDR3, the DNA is TGCGCCAGCAGCCCGCCGAGATCGGCAGATACGCAGTATTTT. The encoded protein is CASSPPRSADTQYF.

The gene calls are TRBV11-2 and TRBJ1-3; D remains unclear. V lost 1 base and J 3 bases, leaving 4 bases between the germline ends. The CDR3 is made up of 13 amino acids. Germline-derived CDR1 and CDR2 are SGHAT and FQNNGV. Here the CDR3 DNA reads TGTGCCAGCAGCTTAGTTAATGGAAACACCATATATTTT. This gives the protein CASSLVNGNTIYF. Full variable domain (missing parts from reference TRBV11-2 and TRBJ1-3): EAGVAQSPRYKIIEKRQSVAFWCNPISGHATLYWYQQILGQGPKLLIQFQNNGVVDDSQLPKDRFSAERLKGVDSTLKIQPAKLEDSAVYLCASSLVNGNTIYFGEGSWLTVV.

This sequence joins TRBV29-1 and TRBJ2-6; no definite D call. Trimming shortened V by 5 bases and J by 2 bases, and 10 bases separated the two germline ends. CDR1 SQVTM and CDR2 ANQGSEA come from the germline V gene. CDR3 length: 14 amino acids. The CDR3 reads CSVPTTPGANVLTF. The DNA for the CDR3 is TGCAGCGTTCCTACGACACCTGGGGCCAACGTCCTGACTTTC.

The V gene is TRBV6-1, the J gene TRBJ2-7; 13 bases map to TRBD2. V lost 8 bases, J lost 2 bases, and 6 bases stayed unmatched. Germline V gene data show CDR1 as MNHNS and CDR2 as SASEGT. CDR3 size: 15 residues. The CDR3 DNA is TGTGCCAGCGGAAAAACTAGCGGGGGGGCCTACGAGCAGTACTTC. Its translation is CASGKTSGGAYEQYF.

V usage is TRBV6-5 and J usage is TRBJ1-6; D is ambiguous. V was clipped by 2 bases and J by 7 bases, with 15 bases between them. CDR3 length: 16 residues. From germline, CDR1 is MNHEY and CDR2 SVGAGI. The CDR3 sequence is CASSYPRALGNSPLHF. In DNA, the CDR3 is TGTGCCAGCAGTTACCCGAGGGCGTTGGGGAATTCACCCCTCCACTTT.

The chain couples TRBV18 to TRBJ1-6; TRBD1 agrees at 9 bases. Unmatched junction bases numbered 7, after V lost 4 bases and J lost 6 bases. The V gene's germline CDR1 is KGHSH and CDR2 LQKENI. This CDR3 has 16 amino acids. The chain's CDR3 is CASSQTRQGGNSPLHF. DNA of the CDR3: TGTGCCAGCTCACAAACACGACAGGGGGGTAATTCACCCCTCCACTTT. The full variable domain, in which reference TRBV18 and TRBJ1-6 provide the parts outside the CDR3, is NAGVMQNPRHLVRRRGQEARLRCSPMKGHSHVYWYRQLPEEGLKFMVYLQKENIIDESGMPKERFSAEFPKEGPSILRIQQVVRGDSAAYFCASSQTRQGGNSPLHFGNGTRLTVT.

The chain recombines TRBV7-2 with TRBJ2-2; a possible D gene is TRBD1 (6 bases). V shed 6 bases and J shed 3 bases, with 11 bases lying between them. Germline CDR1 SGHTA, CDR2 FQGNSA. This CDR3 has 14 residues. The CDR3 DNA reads TGTGCCAGCAGTCCACAGGGTTACACCGGGGAGCTGTTTTTT. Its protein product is CASSPQGYTGELFF.

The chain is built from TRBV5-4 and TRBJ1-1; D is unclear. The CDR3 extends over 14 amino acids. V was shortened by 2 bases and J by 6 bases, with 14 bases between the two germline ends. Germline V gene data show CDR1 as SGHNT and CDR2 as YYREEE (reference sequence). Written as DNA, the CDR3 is TGTGCCAGCAGCTTAGGCGGGGAAGGGCCTGAAGCTTTCTTT. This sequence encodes CASSLGGEGPEAFF.

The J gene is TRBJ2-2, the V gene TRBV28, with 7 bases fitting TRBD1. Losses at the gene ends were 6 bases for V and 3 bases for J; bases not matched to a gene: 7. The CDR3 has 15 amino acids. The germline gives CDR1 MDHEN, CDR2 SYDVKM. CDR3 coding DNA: TGTGCCAGCAGCCCCCGGGACAGACACACCGGGGAGCTGTTTTTT. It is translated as CASSPRDRHTGELFF.

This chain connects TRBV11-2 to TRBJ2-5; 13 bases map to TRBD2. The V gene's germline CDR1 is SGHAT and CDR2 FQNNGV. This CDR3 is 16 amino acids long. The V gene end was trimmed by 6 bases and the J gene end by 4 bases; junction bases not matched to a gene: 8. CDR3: CASRTLLAGGIETQYF. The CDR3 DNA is TGTGCCAGCAGGACCCTACTAGCGGGGGGGATAGAGACCCAGTACTTC.

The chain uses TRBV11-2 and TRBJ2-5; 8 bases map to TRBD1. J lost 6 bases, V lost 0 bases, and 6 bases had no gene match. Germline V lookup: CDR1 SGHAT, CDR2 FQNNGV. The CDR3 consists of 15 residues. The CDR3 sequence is CASSLDRTGMKTQYF. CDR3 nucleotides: TGTGCCAGCAGCTTAGACCGGACAGGGATGAAGACCCAGTACTTC.

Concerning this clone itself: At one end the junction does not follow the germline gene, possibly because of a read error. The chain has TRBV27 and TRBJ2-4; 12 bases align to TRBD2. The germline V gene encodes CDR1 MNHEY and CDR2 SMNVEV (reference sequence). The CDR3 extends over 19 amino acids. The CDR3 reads CASSALTSGGTLAKNSQYF. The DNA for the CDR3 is TGTGCCAGCAGTGCCCTTACTAGCGGGGGGACGCTAGCCAAAAACAGTCAGTACTTC.

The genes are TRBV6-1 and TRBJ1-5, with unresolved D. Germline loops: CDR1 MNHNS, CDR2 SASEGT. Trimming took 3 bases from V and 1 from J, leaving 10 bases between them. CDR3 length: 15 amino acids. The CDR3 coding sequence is TGTGCCAGCAGTGAGGATGGGCGAAGCAATCAGCCCCAGCATTTT. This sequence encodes CASSEDGRSNQPQHF.

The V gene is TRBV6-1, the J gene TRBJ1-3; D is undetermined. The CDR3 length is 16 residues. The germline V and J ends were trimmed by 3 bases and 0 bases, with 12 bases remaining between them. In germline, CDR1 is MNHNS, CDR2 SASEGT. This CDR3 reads CASSEGSFYSGNTIYF. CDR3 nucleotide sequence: TGTGCCAGCAGTGAGGGCAGCTTCTACTCTGGAAACACCATATATTTT.

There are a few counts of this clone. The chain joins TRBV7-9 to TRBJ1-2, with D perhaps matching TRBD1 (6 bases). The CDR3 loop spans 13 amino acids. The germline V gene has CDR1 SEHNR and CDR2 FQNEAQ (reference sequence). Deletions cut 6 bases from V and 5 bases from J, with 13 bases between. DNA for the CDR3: TGTGCCAGCAGTCAGGGGCGCAGGTATGGCTACACCTTC. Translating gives CASSQGRRYGYTF.

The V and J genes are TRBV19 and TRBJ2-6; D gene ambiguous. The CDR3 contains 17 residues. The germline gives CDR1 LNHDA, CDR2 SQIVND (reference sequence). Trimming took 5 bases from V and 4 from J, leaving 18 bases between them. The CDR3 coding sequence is TGTGCCAGTAGTCGGCAGGCCTCCCTCCTAGGGGCCAACGTCCTGACTTTC. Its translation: CASSRQASLLGANVLTF.

The CDR3 nucleotides read TGTGCCAGTAGATCAATCGAGGCAGATACGCAGTATTTT. It yields the protein CASRSIEADTQYF. This chain uses TRBV19 with TRBJ2-3; no definite D call. The length of the CDR3 is 13 residues. Germline loops: CDR1 LNHDA, CDR2 SQIVND (reference sequence). Deletions cut 6 bases from V and 4 bases from J, with 11 bases between.

This chain's CDR3 is CASSPRTALNSPLHF. The DNA for the CDR3 is TGTGCCAGCTCACCGAGGACAGCCTTGAATTCACCCCTCCACTTT. The V gene is TRBV18, the J gene TRBJ1-6; tentatively, D is TRBD1 (6 bases). CDR3 length equals 15 residues. Germline V gene lookup returns CDR1 KGHSH and CDR2 LQKENI. V shed 3 bases and J shed 7 bases, with 13 bases lying between them.

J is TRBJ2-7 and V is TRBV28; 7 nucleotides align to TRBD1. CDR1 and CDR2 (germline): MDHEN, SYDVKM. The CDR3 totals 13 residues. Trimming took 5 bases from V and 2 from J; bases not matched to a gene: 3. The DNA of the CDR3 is TGTGCCAGCAGTCAACAGGGGACCTACGAGCAGTACGTC. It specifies CASSQQGTYEQYV.

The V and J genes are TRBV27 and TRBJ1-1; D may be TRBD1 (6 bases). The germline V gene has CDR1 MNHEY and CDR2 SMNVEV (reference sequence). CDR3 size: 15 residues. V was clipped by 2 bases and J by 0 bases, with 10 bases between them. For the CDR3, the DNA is TGTGCCAGCAGTTTAACGGGACATTTGAACACTGAAGCTTTCTTT. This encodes CASSLTGHLNTEAFF.

The CDR3 DNA sequence: TGTGCCAGCAGTTACGGCGCCGATCCCCTAGGAGAGACCCAGTACTTC. Its protein is CASSYGADPLGETQYF. The chain has TRBV6-5 and TRBJ2-5; D uncertain. Germline-derived CDR1 and CDR2 are MNHEY and SVGAGI. This CDR3 has 16 amino acids. V lost 2 bases to trimming and J lost 4 bases, with 17 bases between them.

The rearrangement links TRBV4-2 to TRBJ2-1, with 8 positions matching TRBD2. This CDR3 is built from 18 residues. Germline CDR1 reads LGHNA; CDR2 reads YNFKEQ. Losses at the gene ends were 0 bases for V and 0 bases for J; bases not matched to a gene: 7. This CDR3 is CASSQDGIAGSSYNEQFF. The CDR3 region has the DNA TGTGCCAGCAGCCAAGACGGGATAGCGGGGAGCTCCTACAATGAGCAGTTCTTC.

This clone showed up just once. Here the CDR3 reads CASSPMTASSYNSPLHF. The CDR3 DNA reads TGCGCCAGCAGCCCTATGACAGCCAGCTCCTATAATTCACCCCTCCACTTT. V usage is TRBV4-3 and J usage is TRBJ1-6; D might be TRBD1 (5 bases). CDR3 length equals 17 residues. The germline V and J ends were trimmed by 4 bases and 0 bases, with 13 bases remaining between them. Looked up from germline, CDR1 is LGHNA and CDR2 is YSLEER.

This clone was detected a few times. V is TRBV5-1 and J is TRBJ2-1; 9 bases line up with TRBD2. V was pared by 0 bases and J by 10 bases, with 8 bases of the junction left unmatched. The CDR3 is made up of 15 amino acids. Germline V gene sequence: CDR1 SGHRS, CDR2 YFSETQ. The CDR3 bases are TGCGCCAGCAGCTTGGCGGCGGGGGGGCCGCGGGAGCAGTTCTTC. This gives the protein CASSLAAGGPREQFF.